This record looks at one T cell receptor beta chain sequence and its context. This specimen comes from a study of CD8 T cells in Susac syndrome. TCR beta was sequenced from blood CD8+ and CD4+ T cells. Negative isolation was used for CD8+ and CD4+ T cells and FACS enrichment for TEMRA cells. RNA, at roughly 0.5 to 1 ug, was reverse transcribed with random hexamers. MiXCR was run by TCRdb on the immunoSEQ multiplex PCR reads, yielding one entry per CDR3 protein. The repertoire holds about 150,000 distinct CDR3 sequences, with roughly 95% as singletons. This CDR3 comprises 15 residues. The V and J ends lost 3 bases and 8 bases, in that order; junction bases with no gene match: 12. Looked up from germline, CDR1 is SQVTM and CDR2 is ANQGSEA.

Sequences were obtained from CD4+ T cells from PBMCs. The chain uses TRBV29-1 and TRBJ1-2; TRBD1 matches at 10 bases. The origin of this receptor is a human donor with Susac syndrome. CDR3 in DNA: TGCAGCGTTGATTGGGTCCGGGACAGGGGTGGCGGCTACACCTTC. The encoded protein is CSVDWVRDRGGGYTF.